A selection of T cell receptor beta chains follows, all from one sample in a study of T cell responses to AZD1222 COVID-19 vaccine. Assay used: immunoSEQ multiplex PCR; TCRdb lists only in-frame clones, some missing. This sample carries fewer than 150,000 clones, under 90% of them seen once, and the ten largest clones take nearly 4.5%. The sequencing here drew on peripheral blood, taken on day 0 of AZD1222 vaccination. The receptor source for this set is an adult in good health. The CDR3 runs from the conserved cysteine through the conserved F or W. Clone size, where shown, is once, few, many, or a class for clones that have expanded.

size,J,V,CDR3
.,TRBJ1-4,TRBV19,CASRNRLGEKLFF
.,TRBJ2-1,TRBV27,CASSLPGTPYNEQFF
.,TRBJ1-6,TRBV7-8,CASSFDGSSPLHF
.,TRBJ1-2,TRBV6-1,CASSDPGQGVGYTF
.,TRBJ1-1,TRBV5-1,CASRVDTEAFF
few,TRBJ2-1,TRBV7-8,CASSFGRSSGGNEQFF
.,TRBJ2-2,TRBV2,CASSNEGYTGELFF
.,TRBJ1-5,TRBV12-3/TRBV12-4,CASSLGVDQPQHF
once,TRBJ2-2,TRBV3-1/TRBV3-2,CASSQTSGGDTGELFF
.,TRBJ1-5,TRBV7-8,CASSLAGTPNQPQHF
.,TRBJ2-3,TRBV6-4,CASSDSSSGRVDTQYF
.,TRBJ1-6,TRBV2,CASSAGTGISSYNSPLHF
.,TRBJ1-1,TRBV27,CASRQGVNTEAFF
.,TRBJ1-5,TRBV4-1,CASSQLQGNQPQHF
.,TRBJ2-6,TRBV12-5,CASGSTQQGAGANVLTF
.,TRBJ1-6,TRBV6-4,CASSVEGLRNSPLHF
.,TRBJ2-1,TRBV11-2,CASSLVGTGFFNEQFF
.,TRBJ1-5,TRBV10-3,CAISESGRDNQPQHF
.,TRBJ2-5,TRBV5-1,CASSPDRGNRETQYF
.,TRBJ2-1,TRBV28,CASQGGASYNEQFF
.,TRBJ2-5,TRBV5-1,CASSPGLAGQETQYF
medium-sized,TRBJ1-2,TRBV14,CASSDSLYGYGYTF
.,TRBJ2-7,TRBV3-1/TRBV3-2,CASSQGTSGSEQYF
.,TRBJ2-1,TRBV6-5,CASSYGLADGGEQFF
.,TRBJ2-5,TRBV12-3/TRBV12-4,CASSFKGETQYF
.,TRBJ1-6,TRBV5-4,CASSPGQTYNSPLHF
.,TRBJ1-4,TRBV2,CASAGQNFNEKLFF
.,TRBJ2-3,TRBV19,CASSRGTVTDTQYF
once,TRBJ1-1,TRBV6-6,CASSYGTGNEAFF
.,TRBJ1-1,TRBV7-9,CASSLGLGNTEAFF
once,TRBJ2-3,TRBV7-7,CASSLELVCGAGTDTQYF
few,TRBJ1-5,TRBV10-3,CAISESGQGINQPQHF
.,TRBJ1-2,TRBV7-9,CASSLEASNYGYTF
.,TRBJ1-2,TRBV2,CASSGQGYGYTF
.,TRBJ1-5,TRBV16,CASSQLGGADNQPQHF
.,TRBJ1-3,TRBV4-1,CASSQGSDTGSGNTIYF
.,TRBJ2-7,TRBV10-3,CAISELDRGHEQYF
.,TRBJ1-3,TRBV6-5,CASRRQGISGNTIYF
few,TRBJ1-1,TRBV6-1,CASSEGTDRVYTEAFF
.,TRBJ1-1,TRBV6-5,CASSYRGDRAEAFF